This entry features one TCR beta chain sequence. Its antigen remains unknown. Using a J-beta primer mix together with a sample-barcoded 5' primer, a second PCR was run for roughly 7 to 12 cycles. TCRdb ran MiXCR on the 5' RACE reads and lists one entry per CDR3 protein. The sample holds about 780,000 distinct CDR3 sequences; less than 60% are singletons and the top ten take 15% to 20%. The source of the sample is a study of blood T cells in healthy people across ages. Per the germline V gene, CDR1 is SEHNR and CDR2 is FQNEAQ (reference sequence). V dropped 1 base and J dropped 7 bases, with 17 bases sitting between them. There are 15 residues in the CDR3. Overall study results and limits: Without sorted subsets, naive and antigen-experienced compartments could not be conclusively compared.

The V gene is TRBV7-9, the J gene TRBJ2-7, with D perhaps given as TRBD1 or TRBD2 (6 bases each). This clonotype originated in a man older than 75 in good health. The sample comprised blood. This chain's CDR3 is CASSLGGAWDNEQYF. The CDR3 nucleotides are TGTGCCAGCAGCTTAGGGGGGGCTTGGGACAATGAGCAGTACTTC. The full variable domain, rest sourced from reference TRBV7-9 and TRBJ2-7, is DTGVSQNPRHKITKRGQNVTFRCDPISEHNRLYWYRQTLGQGPEFLTYFQNEAQLEKSRLLSDRFSAERPKGSFSTLEIQRTEQGDSAMYLCASSLGGAWDNEQYFGPGTRLTVT.